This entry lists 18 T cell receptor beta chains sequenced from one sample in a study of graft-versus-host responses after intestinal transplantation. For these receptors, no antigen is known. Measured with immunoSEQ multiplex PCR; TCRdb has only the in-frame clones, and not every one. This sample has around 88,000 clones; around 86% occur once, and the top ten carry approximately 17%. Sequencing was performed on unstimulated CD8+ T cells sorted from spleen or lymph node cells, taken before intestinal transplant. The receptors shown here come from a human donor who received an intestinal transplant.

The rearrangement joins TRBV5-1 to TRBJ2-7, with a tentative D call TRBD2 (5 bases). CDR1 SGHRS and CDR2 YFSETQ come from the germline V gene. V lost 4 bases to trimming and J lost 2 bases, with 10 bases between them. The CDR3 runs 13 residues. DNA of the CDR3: TGCGCCAGCAGCCCTAGCCCAGCCTACGAGCAGTACTTC. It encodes CASSPSPAYEQYF.

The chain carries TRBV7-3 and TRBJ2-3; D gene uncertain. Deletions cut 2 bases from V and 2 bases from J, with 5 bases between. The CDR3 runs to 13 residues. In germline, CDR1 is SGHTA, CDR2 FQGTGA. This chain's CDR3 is CASSLSLTDTQYF. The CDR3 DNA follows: TGTGCCAGCAGCTTATCGCTCACAGATACGCAGTATTTT.

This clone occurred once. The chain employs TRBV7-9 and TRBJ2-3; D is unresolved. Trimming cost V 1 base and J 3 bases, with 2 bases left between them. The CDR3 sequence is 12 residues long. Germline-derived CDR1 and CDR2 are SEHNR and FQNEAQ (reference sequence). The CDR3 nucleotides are TGTGCCAGCAGCTTAGATACAGATACGCAGTATTTT. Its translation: CASSLDTDTQYF.

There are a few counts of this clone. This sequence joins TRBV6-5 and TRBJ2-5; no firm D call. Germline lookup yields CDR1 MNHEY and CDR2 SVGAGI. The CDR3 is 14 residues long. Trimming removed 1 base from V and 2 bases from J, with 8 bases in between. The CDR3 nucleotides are TGTGCCAGCAGTTACTTCGCCAGGCAAGAGACCCAGTACTTC. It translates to CASSYFARQETQYF.

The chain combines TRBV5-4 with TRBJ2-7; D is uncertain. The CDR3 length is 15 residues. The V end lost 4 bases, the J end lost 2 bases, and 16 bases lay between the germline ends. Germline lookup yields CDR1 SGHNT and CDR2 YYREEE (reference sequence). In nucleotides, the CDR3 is TGTGCCAGCAGCCCAGGACCGAACCAGGCCTACGAGCAGTACTTC. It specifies CASSPGPNQAYEQYF.

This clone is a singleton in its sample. CDR3 coding DNA: TGTGCCAGCAGACGCGGGCCTTTAGTGAGCACTGAAGCTTTCTTT. Its translation: CASRRGPLVSTEAFF. J is TRBJ1-1 and V is TRBV6-1; D gene ambiguous. Trimming removed 6 bases from V and 4 bases from J, with 18 bases in between. This CDR3 region has 15 residues. The germline CDR1 and CDR2 sequences are MNHNS and SASEGT.

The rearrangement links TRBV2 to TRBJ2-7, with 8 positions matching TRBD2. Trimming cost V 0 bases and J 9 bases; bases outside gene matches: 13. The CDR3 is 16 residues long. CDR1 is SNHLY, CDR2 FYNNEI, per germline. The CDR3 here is CASSEAVGTRDFGQYF. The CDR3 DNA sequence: TGTGCCAGCAGTGAAGCGGTTGGGACTAGGGACTTCGGGCAGTACTTC. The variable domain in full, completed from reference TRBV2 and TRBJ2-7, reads EPEVTQTPSHQVTQMGQEVILRCVPISNHLYFYWYRQILGQKVEFLVSFYNNEISEKSEIFDDQFSVERPDGSNFTLKIRSTKLEDSAMYFCASSEAVGTRDFGQYFGPGTRLTVT.

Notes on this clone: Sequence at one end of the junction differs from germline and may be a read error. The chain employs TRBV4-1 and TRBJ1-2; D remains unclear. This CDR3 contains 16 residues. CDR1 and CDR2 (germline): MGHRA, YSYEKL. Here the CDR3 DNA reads TGCGCCAGCAGCCAAAGGCCTTTCGGGGTTAACGATGGCTACACCTTC. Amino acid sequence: CASSQRPFGVNDGYTF.

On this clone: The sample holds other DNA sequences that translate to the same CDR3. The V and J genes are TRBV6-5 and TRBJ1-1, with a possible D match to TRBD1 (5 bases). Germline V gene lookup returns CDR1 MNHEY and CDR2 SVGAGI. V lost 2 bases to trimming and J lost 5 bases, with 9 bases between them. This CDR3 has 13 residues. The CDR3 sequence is CASSYGGGTEAFF. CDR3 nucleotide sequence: TGTGCCAGCAGTTACGGGGGGGGAACTGAAGCTTTCTTT.

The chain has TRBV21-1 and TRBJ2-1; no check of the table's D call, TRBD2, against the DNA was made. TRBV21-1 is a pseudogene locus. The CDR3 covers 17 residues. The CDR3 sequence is CASSKVSYGSSYNEQFF. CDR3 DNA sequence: TGTGCCAGCAGCAAAGTTTCATACGGTTCCTCCTACAATGAGCAGTTCTTC.

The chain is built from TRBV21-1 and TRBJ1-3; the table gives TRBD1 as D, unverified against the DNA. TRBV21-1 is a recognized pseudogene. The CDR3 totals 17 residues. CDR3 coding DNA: TGTGCCAGGGACGGGACACCTCACAAATACTCTGGAAACACCATATATTTT. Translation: CARDGTPHKYSGNTIYF.

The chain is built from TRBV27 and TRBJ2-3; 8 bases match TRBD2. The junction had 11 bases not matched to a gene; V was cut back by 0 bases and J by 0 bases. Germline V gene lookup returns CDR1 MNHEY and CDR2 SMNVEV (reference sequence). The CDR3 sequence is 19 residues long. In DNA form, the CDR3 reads TGTGCCAGCAGTTTATCTACGGCTAGCGGGTCTTTTAGCACAGATACGCAGTATTTT. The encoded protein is CASSLSTASGSFSTDTQYF.

CDR3 sequence: CASRTSVESSYEQYF. Here the CDR3 DNA reads TGTGCCAGCCGTACCAGCGTGGAGAGCTCCTACGAGCAGTACTTC. V is TRBV6-6 and J is TRBJ2-7; D unclear. The CDR3 is 15 amino acids. Trimming removed 8 bases at V and 0 bases at J, with 17 bases between. CDR1 is MNHNY, CDR2 SVGAGI, per germline (reference sequence).

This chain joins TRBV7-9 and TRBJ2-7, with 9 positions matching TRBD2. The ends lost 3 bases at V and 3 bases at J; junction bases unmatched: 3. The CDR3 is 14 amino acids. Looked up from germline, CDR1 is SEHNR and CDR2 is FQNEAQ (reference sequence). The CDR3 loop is CASSLGLAVYEQYF. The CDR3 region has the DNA TGTGCCAGCAGCTTGGGACTAGCAGTCTACGAGCAGTACTTC.

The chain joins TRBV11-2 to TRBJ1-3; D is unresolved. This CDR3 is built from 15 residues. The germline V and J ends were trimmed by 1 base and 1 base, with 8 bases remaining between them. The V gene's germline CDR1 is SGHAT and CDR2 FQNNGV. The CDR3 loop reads CASSLGPESGNTIYF. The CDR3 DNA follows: TGTGCCAGCAGCTTAGGACCGGAGTCTGGAAACACCATATATTTT.

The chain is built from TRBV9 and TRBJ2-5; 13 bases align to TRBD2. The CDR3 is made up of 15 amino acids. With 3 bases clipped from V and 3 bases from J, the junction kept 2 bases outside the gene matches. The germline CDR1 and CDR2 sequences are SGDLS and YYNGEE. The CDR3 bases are TGTGCCAGCAGCGGCGGACTAGCGGGGGAAGAGACCCAGTACTTC. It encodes CASSGGLAGEETQYF. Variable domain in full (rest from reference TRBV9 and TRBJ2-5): DSGVTQTPKHLITATGQRVTLRCSPRSGDLSVYWYQQSLDQGLQFLIQYYNGEERAKGNILERFSAQQFPDLHSELNLSSLELGDSALYFCASSGGLAGEETQYFGPGTRLLVL.

As DNA, the CDR3 is TGTGCCAGCAGCCCAGGGGCCCTGTACAATGAGCAGTTCTTC. It codes for CASSPGALYNEQFF. V is TRBV5-6 and J is TRBJ2-1; possibly TRBD1 for D (6 bases). CDR3 length: 14 amino acids. The germline V and J ends were trimmed by 4 bases and 4 bases, with 12 bases remaining between them. CDR1 and CDR2 (germline): SGHDT, YYEEEE.

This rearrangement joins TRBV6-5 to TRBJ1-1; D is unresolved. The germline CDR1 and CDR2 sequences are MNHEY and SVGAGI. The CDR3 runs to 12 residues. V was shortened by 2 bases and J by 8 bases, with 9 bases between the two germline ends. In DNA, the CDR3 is TGTGCCAGCAGTTACAATGCTAGGGAAGCTTTCTTT. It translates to CASSYNAREAFF.